This T cell receptor beta chain stems from a study of early T cells in non-severe SARS-CoV-2 infection. The CDR3 has 13 residues. The germline V gene encodes CDR1 SEHNR and CDR2 FQNEAQ (reference sequence). Trimming removed 2 bases from V and 0 bases from J, with 5 bases in between. TCRdb re-derived calls from the 5' RACE reads in MiXCR, one entry per CDR3 protein. The data show under 75,000 distinct CDR3 sequences, about an eighth seen once. This clonotype was seen many times. The source material was whole blood. The source of this sequence is an adult who was a healthcare worker with PCR-confirmed SARS-CoV-2 infection or an uninfected control (not recorded which). The V and J genes are TRBV7-9 and TRBJ2-7, with D uncertain. The CDR3 DNA reads TGTGCCAGCAGCTTATCCAGCTCCTACGAGCAGTACTTC. Translation gives CASSLSSSYEQYF.